Each of the 31 T cell receptor beta chains below was sequenced from the same sample in a study of blood T cell repertoires in COVID-19. Some clones are missing from TCRdb's copy, which holds only in-frame ones; the method was immunoSEQ multiplex PCR. The sample includes roughly 80,000 clones, 60% to 85% of them seen just once. The sample taken for sequencing was peripheral blood. The receptors come from a human donor in a cohort sampled during active COVID-19.

CDR3 loop: CASSPTGQFNQPQHF. The CDR3 DNA reads TGCGCCAGCAGCCCTACTGGACAGTTCAATCAGCCCCAGCATTTT. The rearrangement links TRBV4-1 to TRBJ1-5, with TRBD1 as a possible D gene (6 bases). Germline V lookup: CDR1 MGHRA, CDR2 YSYEKL. The ends were cut back, 4 bases at V and 3 bases at J, with 13 bases in the middle. The CDR3 has 15 amino acids.

This clone was counted a single time. The V gene is TRBV19, the J gene TRBJ2-2, with no clear D. The CDR3 has 15 residues. Trimming cost V 1 base and J 0 bases, with 6 bases left between them. Looked up from germline, CDR1 is LNHDA and CDR2 is SQIVND (reference sequence). DNA of the CDR3: TGTGCCAGTAGTATAGTCCCGGCGAACACCGGGGAGCTGTTTTTT. Residues: CASSIVPANTGELFF.

The chain has TRBV6-5 and TRBJ1-1; 8 bases line up with TRBD1. Germline V gene lookup returns CDR1 MNHEY and CDR2 SVGAGI. The CDR3 is made up of 13 amino acids. Trimming at V came to 6 bases and at J to 4 bases, leaving 4 bases not matched to a gene. The CDR3 loop is CASRDREGTEAFF. In DNA form, the CDR3 reads TGTGCCAGCAGGGACAGGGAGGGCACTGAAGCTTTCTTT.

As concerns this clone: The conserved closing phenylalanine or tryptophan is absent in this CDR3, likely reflecting a read error. The limits of the CDR3 on the DNA are not certain, so only TCRdb's listed CDR3 is given. V and J are TRBV2 and TRBJ2-7; the table's D call of TRBD1 was not tested on the DNA. CDR1 is SNHLY, CDR2 FYNNEI, per germline. The CDR3 totals 13 residues, both ends included. This CDR3 is CASSGGERTGGTP.

The genes are TRBV19 and TRBJ1-1, with D possibly being TRBD1 (5 bases). This CDR3 spans 13 amino acids. Germline V gene data show CDR1 as LNHDA and CDR2 as SQIVND (reference sequence). Trimming stripped 2 bases from V and 1 base from J, with 5 bases between. The CDR3 DNA reads TGTGCCAGTAGTATACAGGGGAACACTGAAGCTTTCTTT. Translation: CASSIQGNTEAFF.

The rearrangement joins TRBV5-1 to TRBJ2-5, with D unclear. The CDR3 contains 13 residues. The V end lost 0 bases, the J end lost 3 bases, and 6 bases lay between the germline ends. The germline V gene has CDR1 SGHRS and CDR2 YFSETQ. The CDR3 bases are TGCGCCAGCAGCTTGGGTCCAGAAGAGACCCAGTACTTC. As protein: CASSLGPEETQYF.

The chain carries TRBV5-1 and TRBJ2-7, with D possibly matching TRBD2 (5 bases). Trimming removed 0 bases from V and 3 bases from J, with 10 bases in between. The CDR3 spans 14 residues. Germline assignment: CDR1 SGHRS and CDR2 YFSETQ. The CDR3 is CASSLEGSGYEQYF. CDR3 DNA: TGCGCCAGCAGCTTGGAGGGCAGCGGCTACGAGCAGTACTTC. The full variable domain, in which reference TRBV5-1 and TRBJ2-7 provide the parts outside the CDR3, is KAGVTQTPRYLIKTRGQQVTLSCSPISGHRSVSWYQQTPGQGLQFLFEYFSETQRNKGNFPGRFSGRQFSNSRSEMNVSTLELGDSALYLCASSLEGSGYEQYFGPGTRLTVT.

The chain couples TRBV4-3 to TRBJ2-3; 12 nucleotides match TRBD2. J lost 4 bases, V lost 4 bases, and 6 bases had no gene match. Germline CDR1 and CDR2: LGHNA and YSLEER. The CDR3 runs to 16 residues. CDR3 amino acids: CASSRELAGGADTQYF. DNA of the CDR3: TGCGCCAGCAGCCGAGAACTAGCGGGGGGTGCAGATACGCAGTATTTT.

This clone was recorded a few times. This chain links TRBV5-1 with TRBJ2-7; 7 nucleotides align to TRBD2. The CDR3 is made up of 14 amino acids. The ends lost 1 base at V and 1 base at J; junction bases unmatched: 2. Germline V gene data show CDR1 as SGHRS and CDR2 as YFSETQ. CDR3 residues: CASSLTSASYEQYF. The CDR3 bases are TGCGCCAGCAGCTTGACTAGCGCGTCCTACGAGCAGTACTTC.

The chain carries TRBV11-3 and TRBJ2-7, with 8 bases aligning to TRBD1. CDR1 is SGHNT and CDR2 is YENEEA in the germline V gene. The CDR3 runs 15 residues. With 5 bases clipped from V and 7 bases from J, the junction kept 13 bases outside the gene matches. CDR3 in DNA: TGTGCCAGCAGCAGAGGACAGGGAGGAACGGGAGAGCAGTACTTC. Protein product: CASSRGQGGTGEQYF.

J is TRBJ1-1 and V is TRBV30, with D unclear. V lost 4 bases to trimming and J lost 9 bases, with 12 bases between them. Per the germline V gene, CDR1 is GTSNPN and CDR2 is SVGIG (reference sequence). CDR3 size: 11 residues. The CDR3 loop reads CAWTNGGQAFF. In DNA, the CDR3 is TGTGCCTGGACGAACGGAGGGCAAGCTTTCTTT.

The V and J genes are TRBV5-1 and TRBJ2-2, with 7 bases matching TRBD2. CDR3 size: 16 residues. Germline V lookup: CDR1 SGHRS, CDR2 YFSETQ. The V and J ends lost 0 bases and 5 bases, in that order; junction bases with no gene match: 7. DNA of the CDR3: TGCGCCAGCAGCTTGGAGGCTAGCGGACTGACCGGGGAGCTGTTTTTT. This encodes CASSLEASGLTGELFF.

As concerns this clone: This sample also contains other DNA sequences that code for the same CDR3. CDR3 protein: CASSIGGSQETQYF. The CDR3 DNA reads as TGTGCCAGTAGTATAGGCGGGAGCCAAGAGACCCAGTACTTC. This chain connects TRBV19 to TRBJ2-5, with 7 bases matching TRBD2. Germline values: CDR1 LNHDA, CDR2 SQIVND (reference sequence). The J segment lost 1 base and the V segment lost 1 base, leaving 0 bases of the junction unmatched. The CDR3 totals 14 residues.

This chain joins TRBV21-1 and TRBJ1-4; the D call of TRBD1 is as the table states it, not checked on the DNA. TRBV21-1 is an annotated pseudogene. The CDR3 loop spans 12 amino acids. CDR3 DNA: TGTGCCAGCTCGAGGGGGCGTGAAAAACTGTTTTTT. Encoded protein: CASSRGREKLFF.

This sequence joins TRBV28 and TRBJ1-4, with no clear D. CDR3 size: 15 residues. CDR1 is MDHEN, CDR2 SYDVKM, per germline. V lost 3 bases and J lost 4, with 12 bases in between. CDR3 region: CASSLLSRNNEKLFF. The CDR3 DNA sequence: TGTGCCAGCAGTTTGCTTTCCAGAAATAATGAAAAACTGTTTTTT.

The rearrangement joins TRBV13 to TRBJ1-2; 9 bases map to TRBD1. The CDR3 consists of 17 residues. With 6 bases clipped from V and 3 bases from J, the junction kept 14 bases outside the gene matches. The germline gives CDR1 PRHDT, CDR2 FYEKMQ (reference sequence). CDR3 protein: CASSSIRTGDVDYGYTF. Written as DNA, the CDR3 is TGTGCCAGCAGTTCCATACGGACAGGGGACGTTGACTATGGCTACACCTTC.

A word on this clone: The sample contains more than one DNA sequence encoding this CDR3. The chain joins TRBV18 to TRBJ1-1; 10 positions agree with TRBD1. The V gene's germline CDR1 is KGHSH and CDR2 LQKENI. This CDR3 has 12 residues. V trimming: 5 bases; J trimming: 8 bases; junction bases outside the gene matches: 2. The CDR3 coding sequence is TGTGCCAGCTCATCGGGACAGGGGGAAGCTTTCTTT. The encoded protein is CASSSGQGEAFF. Full variable domain (outside the CDR3, taken from reference TRBV18 and TRBJ1-1): NAGVMQNPRHLVRRRGQEARLRCSPMKGHSHVYWYRQLPEEGLKFMVYLQKENIIDESGMPKERFSAEFPKEGPSILRIQQVVRGDSAAYFCASSSGQGEAFFGQGTRLTVV.

This chain uses TRBV7-9 with TRBJ1-1; D is perhaps TRBD1 (6 bases). This CDR3 is 14 amino acids long. V dropped 4 bases and J dropped 0 bases, with 9 bases sitting between them. The germline CDR1 and CDR2 sequences are SEHNR and FQNEAQ (reference sequence). The CDR3: CASSSGDVNTEAFF. The CDR3, as DNA: TGTGCCAGCAGCTCAGGGGACGTGAACACTGAAGCTTTCTTT. Together with reference TRBV7-9 and TRBJ1-1, the CDR3 gives the full variable domain: DTGVSQNPRHKITKRGQNVTFRCDPISEHNRLYWYRQTLGQGPEFLTYFQNEAQLEKSRLLSDRFSAERPKGSFSTLEIQRTEQGDSAMYLCASSSGDVNTEAFFGQGTRLTVV.

The chain couples TRBV27 to TRBJ2-7; D gene unclear. V was shortened by 5 bases and J by 2 bases, with 13 bases between the two germline ends. Germline values: CDR1 MNHEY, CDR2 SMNVEV (reference sequence). CDR3 length equals 14 residues. The CDR3: CASSHTQQAYEQYF. The CDR3 coding sequence is TGTGCCAGCAGTCACACCCAACAAGCCTACGAGCAGTACTTC.

This clone was counted a few times. This chain links TRBV29-1 with TRBJ2-6; tentative D call: TRBD2 (5 bases). The ends were cut back, 5 bases at V and 2 bases at J, with 10 bases in the middle. CDR3 length: 14 residues. Germline V CDR1 and CDR2: SQVTM, ANQGSEA. Here the CDR3 DNA reads TGCAGCGTTTCAAGAGGGACTGGGGCCAACGTCCTGACTTTC. It is translated as CSVSRGTGANVLTF.

This clone was seen many times. The chain employs TRBV30 and TRBJ1-1; possible D gene TRBD1, 6 bases. Germline CDR1 GTSNPN, CDR2 SVGIG (reference sequence). CDR3 length: 13 residues. Trimming removed 8 bases from V and 1 base from J, with 14 bases in between. This CDR3 reads CAREGGSNTEAFF. CDR3 DNA: TGTGCCCGTGAGGGGGGGTCGAACACTGAAGCTTTCTTT.

The rearrangement joins TRBV28 to TRBJ1-2; perhaps TRBD1 as D (6 bases). Germline V lookup: CDR1 MDHEN, CDR2 SYDVKM. The V end lost 1 base, the J end lost 2 bases, and 17 bases lay between the germline ends. CDR3 length: 17 residues. The CDR3 sequence is CASSLYPGRGMNYGYTF. The CDR3 DNA sequence: TGTGCCAGCAGTTTATATCCGGGGAGGGGGATGAACTATGGCTACACCTTC.

The chain has TRBV6-5 and TRBJ1-1, with D perhaps matching TRBD1 (5 bases). Germline CDR1 is MNHEY and CDR2 is SVGAGI. This CDR3 is built from 15 residues. Deletions cut 2 bases from V and 0 bases from J, with 10 bases between. The DNA of the CDR3 is TGTGCCAGCAGTTACGGGGCTTTGATGAACACTGAAGCTTTCTTT. It codes for CASSYGALMNTEAFF.

The chain links TRBV19 to TRBJ2-2; 8 positions agree with TRBD1. This CDR3 region has 16 residues. Trimming removed 1 base from V and 3 bases from J; junction bases left unmatched: 4. CDR1 LNHDA and CDR2 SQIVND come from the germline V gene (reference sequence). The DNA of the CDR3 is TGTGCCAGTAGTATAGGCGCCAGGGGGCACACCGGGGAGCTGTTTTTT. Translated: CASSIGARGHTGELFF. Based on the CDR3 plus reference TRBV19 and TRBJ2-2, the full variable domain is DGGITQSPKYLFRKEGQNVTLSCEQNLNHDAMYWYRQDPGQGLRLIYYSQIVNDFQKGDIAEGYSVSREKKESFPLTVTSAQKNPTAFYLCASSIGARGHTGELFFGEGSRLTVL.

The CDR3 protein is CSVVLSSGNTIYF. The DNA of the CDR3 is TGCAGCGTCGTATTGAGCTCTGGAAACACCATATATTTT. The V and J genes are TRBV29-1 and TRBJ1-3; no clear D gene. Per germline, CDR1 SQVTM and CDR2 ANQGSEA. The CDR3 length is 13 residues. Between the trimmed V and J ends, which lost 6 bases and 0 bases, there was a span of 9 bases.

The chain recombines TRBV3-1 (or the pseudogene TRBV3-2) with TRBJ2-7; D gene uncertain. This CDR3 spans 15 amino acids. The germline V gene has CDR1 LGHDT and CDR2 YNNKEL (reference sequence). V was pared by 1 base and J by 3 bases, with 13 bases between. CDR3 residues: CASSQGSTFYYEQYF. The DNA of the CDR3 is TGTGCCAGCAGCCAAGGTTCCACCTTCTACTACGAGCAGTACTTC.

The J gene is TRBJ2-5, the V gene TRBV5-1; 11 bases map to TRBD2. Germline CDR1 and CDR2: SGHRS and YFSETQ. The CDR3 runs to 16 residues. The J segment lost 5 bases and the V segment lost 4 bases, leaving 10 bases of the junction unmatched. The CDR3 spells CASSKPGLAARETQYF. The CDR3 DNA reads TGCGCCAGCAGCAAACCGGGACTAGCGGCCCGGGAGACCCAGTACTTC.

The J gene is TRBJ2-5, the V gene TRBV5-5; unclear D gene. This CDR3 contains 15 residues. Germline V gene data show CDR1 as SGHKS and CDR2 as YYEKEE (reference sequence). Trimming stripped 0 bases from V and 1 base from J, with 10 bases between. The CDR3 protein is CASSLANGAQETQYF. The DNA of the CDR3 is TGTGCCAGCAGCTTGGCCAACGGAGCCCAAGAGACCCAGTACTTC.

V gene TRBV30 combines with J gene TRBJ2-1; 7 positions agree with TRBD1. The CDR3 sequence is 13 residues long. With V trimmed by 5 bases and J by 3 bases, 4 bases remained unmatched. Germline CDR1 GTSNPN, CDR2 SVGIG (reference sequence). CDR3 nucleotides: TGTGCCTGGGAAGGACAGGTCTACAATGAGCAGTTCTTC. It yields the protein CAWEGQVYNEQFF.

With regard to this clone: Its ends do not fully match the called genes, so a read error is possible. The rearrangement joins TRBV6-5 to TRBJ1-2, with TRBD1 identical over 8 bases. CDR3 size: 13 residues. The germline CDR1 and CDR2 sequences are MNHEY and SVGAGI. The CDR3 DNA is TGTGCCAGCAGCTCCCTCCTTGGGACAGGACTTGCCTTC. This encodes CASSSLLGTGLAF.

V usage is TRBV4-1 and J usage is TRBJ1-1; D uncertain. From germline, CDR1 is MGHRA and CDR2 YSYEKL. This CDR3 has 14 amino acids. Between the trimmed V and J ends, which lost 1 base and 5 bases, there was a span of 11 bases. CDR3 coding DNA: TGCGCCAGCAGCCAAGCGGGTGTTGGTACTGAAGCTTTCTTT. It codes for CASSQAGVGTEAFF.